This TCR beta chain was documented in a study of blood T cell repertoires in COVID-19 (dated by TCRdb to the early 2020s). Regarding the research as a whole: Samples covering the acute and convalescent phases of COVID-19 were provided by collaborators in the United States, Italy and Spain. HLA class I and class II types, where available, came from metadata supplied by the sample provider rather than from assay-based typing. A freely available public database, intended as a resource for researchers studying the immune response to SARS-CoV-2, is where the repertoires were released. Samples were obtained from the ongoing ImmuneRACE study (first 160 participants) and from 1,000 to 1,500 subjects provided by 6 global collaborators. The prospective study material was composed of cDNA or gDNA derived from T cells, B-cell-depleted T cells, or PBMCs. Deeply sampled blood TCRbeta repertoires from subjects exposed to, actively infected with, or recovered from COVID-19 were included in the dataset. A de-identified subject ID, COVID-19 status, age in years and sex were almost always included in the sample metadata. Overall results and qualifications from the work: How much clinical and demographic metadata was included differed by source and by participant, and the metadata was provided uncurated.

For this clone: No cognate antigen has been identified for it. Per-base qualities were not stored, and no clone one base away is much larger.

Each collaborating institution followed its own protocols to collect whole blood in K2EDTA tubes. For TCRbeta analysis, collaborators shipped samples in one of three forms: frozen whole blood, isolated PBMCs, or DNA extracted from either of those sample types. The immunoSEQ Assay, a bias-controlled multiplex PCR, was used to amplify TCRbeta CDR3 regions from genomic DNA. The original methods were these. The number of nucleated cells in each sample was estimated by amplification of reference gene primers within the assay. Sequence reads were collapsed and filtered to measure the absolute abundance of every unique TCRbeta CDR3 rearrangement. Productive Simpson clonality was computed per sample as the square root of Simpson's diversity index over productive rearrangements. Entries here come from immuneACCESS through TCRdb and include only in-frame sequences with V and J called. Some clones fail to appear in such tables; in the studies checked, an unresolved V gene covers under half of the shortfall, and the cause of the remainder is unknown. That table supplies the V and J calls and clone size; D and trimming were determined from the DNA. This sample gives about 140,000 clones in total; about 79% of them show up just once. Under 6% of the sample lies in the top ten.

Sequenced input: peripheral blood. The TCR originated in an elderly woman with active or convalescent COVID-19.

At the DNA level, the sequence is TGTGCCAGTAGTGATTACGCCGGGACAGTATCCTACAATGAGCAGTTCTTC. This codes for CASSDYAGTVSYNEQFF. The rearrangement joined TRBV19 to TRBJ2-1; TRBD1 fits 7 bases in the junction. CDR3 length: 17 amino acids, cysteine to phenylalanine. The DNA shown is the 51-base CDR3, in frame from base 1. CDR1 and CDR2, looked up from the germline V gene (reference sequence), are LNHDA and SQIVND. V ends up 5 bases short and J 1 base short, with an unmatched junction base count of 11.